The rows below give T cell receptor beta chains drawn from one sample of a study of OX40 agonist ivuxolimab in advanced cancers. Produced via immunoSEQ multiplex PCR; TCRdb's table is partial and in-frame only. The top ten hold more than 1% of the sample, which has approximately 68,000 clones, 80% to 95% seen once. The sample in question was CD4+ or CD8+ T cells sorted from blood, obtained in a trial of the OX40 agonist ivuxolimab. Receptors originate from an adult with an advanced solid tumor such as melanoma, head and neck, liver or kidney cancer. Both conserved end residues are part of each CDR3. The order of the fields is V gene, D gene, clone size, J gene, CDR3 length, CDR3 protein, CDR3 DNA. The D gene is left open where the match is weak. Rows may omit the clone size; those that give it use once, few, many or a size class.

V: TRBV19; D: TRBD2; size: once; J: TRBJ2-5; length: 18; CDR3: CASSIVLAGGPRQETQYF; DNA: TGTGCCAGTAGTATTGTGCTAGCGGGAGGGCCGAGACAAGAGACCCAGTACTTC
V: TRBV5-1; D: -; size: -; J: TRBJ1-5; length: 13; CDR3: CASSPDRNQPQHF; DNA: TGCGCCAGCAGCCCCGATCGTAATCAGCCCCAGCATTTT
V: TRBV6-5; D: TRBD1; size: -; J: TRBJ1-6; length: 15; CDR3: CASSSQGKLGSPLHF; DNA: TGTGCCAGCAGCTCACAGGGGAAATTGGGATCACCCCTCCACTTT
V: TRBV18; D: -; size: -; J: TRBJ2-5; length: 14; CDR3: CASSPDNVQETQYF; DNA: TGTGCCAGCTCACCAGACAACGTTCAAGAGACCCAGTACTTC
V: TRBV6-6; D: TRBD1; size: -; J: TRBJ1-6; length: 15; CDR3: CASSSGQGENSPLHF; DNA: TGTGCCAGCAGTTCCGGACAGGGGGAGAATTCACCCCTCCACTTT
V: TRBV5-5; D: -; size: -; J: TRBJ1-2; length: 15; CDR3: CASSFAFGPTGGYTF; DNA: TGTGCCAGCAGCTTTGCTTTCGGGCCCACCGGGGGCTACACCTTC
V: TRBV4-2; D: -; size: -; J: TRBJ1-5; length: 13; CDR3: CASSQESNQPQHF; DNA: TGTGCCAGCAGCCAAGAAAGCAATCAGCCCCAGCATTTT
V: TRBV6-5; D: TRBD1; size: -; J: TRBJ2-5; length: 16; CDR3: CASSYLVSGGAKTQYF; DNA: TGTGCCAGCAGTTACTTAGTTTCAGGGGGTGCGAAGACCCAGTACTTC
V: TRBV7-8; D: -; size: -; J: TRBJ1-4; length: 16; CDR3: CASSLVFGGGVEKLFF; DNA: TGTGCCAGCAGCTTAGTTTTTGGTGGCGGAGTTGAAAAACTGTTTTTT
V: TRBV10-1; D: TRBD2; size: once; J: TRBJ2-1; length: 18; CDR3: CASSESASGDRSYNEQFF; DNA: TGCGCCAGCAGTGAGTCGGCTAGCGGAGACCGTTCCTACAATGAGCAGTTCTTC
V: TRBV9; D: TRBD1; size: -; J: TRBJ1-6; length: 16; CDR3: CASSQTGETYNSPLHF; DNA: TGTGCCAGCAGCCAAACAGGGGAGACCTATAATTCACCCCTCCACTTT
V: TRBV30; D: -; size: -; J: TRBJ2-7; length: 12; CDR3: CAWSVNRFEQYF; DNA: TGTGCCTGGAGTGTAAATCGGTTCGAGCAGTACTTC
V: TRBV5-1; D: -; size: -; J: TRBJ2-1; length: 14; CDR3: CASSPGGGQDEQFF; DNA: TGCGCCAGCAGCCCAGGGGGGGGCCAAGATGAGCAGTTCTTC
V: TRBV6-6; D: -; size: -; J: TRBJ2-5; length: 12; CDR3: CASRDHLETQYF; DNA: TGTGCCAGCAGGGACCACCTAGAGACCCAGTACTTC
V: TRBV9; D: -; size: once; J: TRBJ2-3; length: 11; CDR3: CASPNGHTQYF; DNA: TGTGCCAGCCCTAACGGGCATACGCAGTATTTT
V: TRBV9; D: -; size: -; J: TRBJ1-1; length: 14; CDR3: CASSPGVWNTEAFF; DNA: TGTGCCAGCAGCCCAGGGGTTTGGAACACTGAAGCTTTCTTT
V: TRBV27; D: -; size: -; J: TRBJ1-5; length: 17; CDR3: CASSFLGTPRGTQPQHF; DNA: TGTGCCAGCAGTTTCCTTGGGACCCCCCGAGGGACTCAGCCCCAGCATTTT
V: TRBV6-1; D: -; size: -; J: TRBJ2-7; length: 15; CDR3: CASSELVGSSYEQYF; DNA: TGTGCCAGCAGTGAATTGGTAGGGAGCTCCTACGAGCAGTACTTC
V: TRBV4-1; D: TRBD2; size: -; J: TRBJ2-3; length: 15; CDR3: CASSQRSGSADTQYF; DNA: TGCGCCAGCAGCCAAAGGAGCGGGAGTGCAGATACGCAGTATTTT
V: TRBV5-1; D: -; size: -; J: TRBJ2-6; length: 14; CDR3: CASSFLGGANVLTF; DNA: TGCGCCAGCAGCTTCCTGGGTGGGGCCAACGTCCTGACTTTC
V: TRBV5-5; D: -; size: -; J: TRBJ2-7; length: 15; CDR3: CASSPGQNSAYEQYF; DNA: TGTGCCAGCAGCCCCGGACAGAATTCGGCCTACGAGCAGTACTTC
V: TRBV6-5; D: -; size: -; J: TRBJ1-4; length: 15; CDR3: CASRWSDATNEKLFF; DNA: TGTGCCAGCAGGTGGAGCGATGCAACTAATGAAAAACTGTTTTTT
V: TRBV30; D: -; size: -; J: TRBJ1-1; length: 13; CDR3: CAWSAQGNTEAFF; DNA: TGTGCCTGGAGTGCACAGGGGAACACTGAAGCTTTCTTT
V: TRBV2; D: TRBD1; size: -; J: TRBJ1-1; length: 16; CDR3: CASSEGRGFYNTEAFF; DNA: TGTGCCAGCAGTGAAGGCAGGGGGTTCTATAACACTGAAGCTTTCTTT
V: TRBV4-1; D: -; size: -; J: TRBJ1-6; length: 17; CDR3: CASSQTETSSYNSPLHF; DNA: TGCGCCAGCAGCCAAACCGAGACAAGCTCCTATAATTCACCCCTCCACTTT
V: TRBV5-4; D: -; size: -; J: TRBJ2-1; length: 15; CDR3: CASSLQDGAYNEQFF; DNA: TGTGCCAGCAGCTTGCAGGACGGAGCCTACAATGAGCAGTTCTTC
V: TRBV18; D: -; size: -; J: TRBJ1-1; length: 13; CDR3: CASSPSLETEAFF; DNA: TGTGCCAGCTCACCATCACTTGAGACTGAAGCTTTCTTT
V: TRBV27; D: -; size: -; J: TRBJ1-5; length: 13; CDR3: CASTSWGNQPQHF; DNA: TGTGCCAGCACCTCCTGGGGCAATCAGCCCCAGCATTTT
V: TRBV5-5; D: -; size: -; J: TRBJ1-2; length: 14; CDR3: CASGIPEGLYGYTF; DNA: TGTGCCAGCGGCATCCCGGAGGGGTTATATGGCTACACCTTC
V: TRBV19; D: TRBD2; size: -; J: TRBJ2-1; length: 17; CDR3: CASTPSASGTPYNEQFF; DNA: TGTGCCAGTACACCAAGCGCTAGCGGTACCCCCTACAATGAGCAGTTCTTC
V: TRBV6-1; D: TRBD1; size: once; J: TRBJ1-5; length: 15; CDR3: CASSVDRGHNQPQHF; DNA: TGTGCCAGCAGTGTCGACAGGGGGCATAATCAGCCCCAGCATTTT
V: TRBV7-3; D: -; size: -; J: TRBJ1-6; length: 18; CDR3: CASSSRQATGSYNSPLHF; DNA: TGTGCCAGCAGCTCGCGACAGGCTACAGGCTCCTATAATTCACCCCTCCACTTT
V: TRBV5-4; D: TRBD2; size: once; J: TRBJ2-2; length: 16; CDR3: CASSFAGGFGAGELFF; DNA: TGTGCCAGCAGCTTTGCGGGGGGGTTTGGGGCCGGGGAGCTGTTTTTT
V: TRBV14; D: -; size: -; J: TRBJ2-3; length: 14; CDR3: CASSRSGQPDTQYF; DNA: TGTGCCAGCAGCCGTTCGGGGCAGCCAGATACGCAGTATTTT
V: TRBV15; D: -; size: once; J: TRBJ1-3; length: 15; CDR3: CATSRGQTSGNTIYF; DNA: TGTGCCACCAGCAGAGGTCAAACCTCTGGAAACACCATATATTTT
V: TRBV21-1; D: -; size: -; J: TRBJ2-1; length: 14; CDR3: CASSKQGGGLEQFF; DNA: TGTGCCAGCAGCAAACAGGGAGGGGGTTTGGAGCAGTTCTTC
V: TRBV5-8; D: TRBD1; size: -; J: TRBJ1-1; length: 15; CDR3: CASRPGQGGNTEAFF; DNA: TGTGCCAGCAGACCCGGGCAGGGGGGTAACACTGAAGCTTTCTTT
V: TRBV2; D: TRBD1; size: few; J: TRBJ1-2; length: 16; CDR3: CASSTDPGQGGYGYTF; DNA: TGTGCCAGCAGTACCGATCCGGGACAGGGGGGCTATGGCTACACCTTC
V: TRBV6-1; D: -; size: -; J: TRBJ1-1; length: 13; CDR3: CASGGQLGTEAFF; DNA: TGTGCCAGCGGAGGGCAGCTTGGCACTGAAGCTTTCTTT
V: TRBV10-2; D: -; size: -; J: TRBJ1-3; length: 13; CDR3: CASSESRGNTIYF; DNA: TGCGCCAGCAGTGAGTCGCGGGGAAACACCATATATTTT
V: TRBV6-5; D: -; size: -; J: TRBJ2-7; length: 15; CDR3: CASRRGRNNAYEQYF; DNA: TGTGCCAGCAGGCGTGGACGGAACAACGCCTACGAGCAGTACTTC
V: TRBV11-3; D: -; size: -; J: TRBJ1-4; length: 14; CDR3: CASRPGTVEEKLFF; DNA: TGTGCCAGCAGGCCCGGGACGGTGGAGGAAAAACTGTTTTTT
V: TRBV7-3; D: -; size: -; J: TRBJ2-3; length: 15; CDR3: CASSSGDLSAGTQYF; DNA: TGTGCCAGCAGCTCCGGGGACCTCTCCGCGGGTACGCAGTATTTT
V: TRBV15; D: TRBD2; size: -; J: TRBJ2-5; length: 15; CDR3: CATSRELADQETQYF; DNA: TGTGCCACCAGCAGGGAACTAGCGGACCAAGAGACCCAGTACTTC
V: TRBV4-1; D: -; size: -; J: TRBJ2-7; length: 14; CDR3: CASSQARSPYEQYF; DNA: TGCGCCAGCAGCCAAGCGCGCAGTCCCTACGAGCAGTACTTC
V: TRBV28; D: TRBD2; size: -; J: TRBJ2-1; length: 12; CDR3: CARQRERNEQFF; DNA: TGTGCCAGGCAGCGGGAGCGCAATGAGCAGTTCTTC
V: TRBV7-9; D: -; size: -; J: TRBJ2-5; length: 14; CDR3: CASSSAAQTGDQYF; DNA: TGTGCCAGCAGCTCAGCGGCCCAGACCGGGGACCAGTACTTC
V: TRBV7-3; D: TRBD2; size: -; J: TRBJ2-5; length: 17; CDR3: CASSLGPGGTTKETQYF; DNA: TGTGCCAGCAGCTTAGGCCCGGGGGGGACTACCAAAGAGACCCAGTACTTC